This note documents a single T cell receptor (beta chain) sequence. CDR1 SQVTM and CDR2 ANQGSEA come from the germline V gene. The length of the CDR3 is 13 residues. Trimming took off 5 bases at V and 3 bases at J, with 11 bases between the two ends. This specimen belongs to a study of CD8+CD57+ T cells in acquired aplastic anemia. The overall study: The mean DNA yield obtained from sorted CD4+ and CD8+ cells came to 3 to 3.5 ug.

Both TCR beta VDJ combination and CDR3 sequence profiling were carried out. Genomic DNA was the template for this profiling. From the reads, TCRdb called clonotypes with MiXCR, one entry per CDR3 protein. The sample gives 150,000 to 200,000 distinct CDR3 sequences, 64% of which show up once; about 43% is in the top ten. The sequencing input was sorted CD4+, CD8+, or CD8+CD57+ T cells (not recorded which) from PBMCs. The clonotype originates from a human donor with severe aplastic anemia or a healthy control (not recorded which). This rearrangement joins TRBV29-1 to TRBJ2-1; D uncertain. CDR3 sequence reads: CSVLGDLYNEQFF. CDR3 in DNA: TGCAGCGTTCTAGGTGATCTCTACAATGAGCAGTTCTTC.